The clone carrying this T cell receptor (beta chain) has only a few counts. This sample stems from a study of blood T cell repertoires in COVID-19. Background on the study: Collection of acute and convalescent COVID-19 samples took place in the United States, Italy and Spain. In each case, the material was cDNA or gDNA derived from T cells, B-cell-depleted T cells, or PBMCs.

Under the authors' procedure: Amplified reference gene primers provided the basis for estimating nucleated cell counts. Assay used: immunoSEQ multiplex PCR; TCRdb lists only in-frame clones, some missing. For V, J and clone size, that table is used; D and trimming come from the DNA. The repertoire holds about 140,000 clones, with around four fifths as singletons. Germline V gives CDR1 SGHAT, CDR2 FQNNGV. Trimming removed 2 bases at V and 2 bases at J, with 18 bases between. The CDR3 is 17 amino acids. Sequenced: peripheral blood. This sequence was found in a woman of 80 years or more with acute or convalescent COVID-19. The chain has TRBV11-2 and TRBJ1-1, with D perhaps matching TRBD1 (6 bases). In DNA form, the CDR3 reads TGTGCCAGCAGCTTAATGTGGCCAGGGGCGAAAAACACTGAAGCTTTCTTT. Residues: CASSLMWPGAKNTEAFF.